This T cell receptor beta chain was documented in a study of control samples from healthy donors and cancer patients. Repertoires were generated with immunoSEQ multiplex PCR, while TCRdb's copy carries only in-frame clones and drops some. The table includes some 410,000 clones, over 75% detected once. Sequenced sample: PBMCs. The receptor was isolated from a man between 40 and 49 years old with head and neck cancer.

CDR3 protein: CASSQLSYEQYF. CDR3 coding DNA: TGTGCCAGCAGCCAGCTGAGCTACGAGCAGTACTTC. The chain employs TRBV3-1 (or the pseudogene TRBV3-2) and TRBJ2-7; no clear D. The CDR3 runs to 12 residues. The germline gives CDR1 LGHDT, CDR2 YNNKEL (reference sequence). The V and J ends lost 3 bases and 3 bases respectively, with 6 bases between them.